These T cell receptor beta chains were read from a single sample in a study of CD8 T cells in Susac syndrome. TCRdb reprocessed the immunoSEQ multiplex PCR reads via MiXCR and lists one record per CDR3 protein. The data contain 250,000 to 300,000 distinct CDR3 sequences, roughly 85% of them singletons. The sample comprised CD8+ T cells from PBMCs. These TCRs come from a human donor with multiple sclerosis. Both conserved end residues are part of each CDR3. Fields, in order: D gene, J gene, V gene, clone size, CDR3 DNA, CDR3 protein. A D gene is named only where the DNA matches it firmly. Clone size is stated in some rows and not others, as once, few, many or a class when expanded.

TRBD2	TRBJ2-5	TRBV4-3	once	TGCGCCAGCAGCCTAAGACTAGCGGGAGCCTCTTTGACAGAGACCCAGTACTTC	CASSLRLAGASLTETQYF
NA	TRBJ1-1	TRBV6-1	few	TGTGCCAGCAGCTCTCACCCAAGGGCTGAAGCTTTCTTT	CASSSHPRAEAFF
TRBD2	TRBJ2-1	TRBV4-3	NA	TGCGCCAGCAGCCAGCGACCGGGACTAGCGTCCTACAATGAGCAGTTCTTC	CASSQRPGLASYNEQFF
TRBD1	TRBJ2-1	TRBV5-1	NA	TGCGCCAGTAGCTTGTCGGACAGGGGCAATGAGCAGTTCTTC	CASSLSDRGNEQFF
TRBD2	TRBJ2-7	TRBV25-1	NA	TGTGCCAGCAGTGAATCCGGGACTAGCGGGCGAGCCCACGAGCAGTACTTC	CASSESGTSGRAHEQYF
NA	TRBJ2-7	TRBV7-9	NA	TGTGCCAGCAGCCCGAGGGACACTTCCTACGAGCAGTACTTC	CASSPRDTSYEQYF
TRBD2	TRBJ2-1	TRBV29-1	NA	TGCAGCGTTTCGGGACTAGTGGGATCCTACAATGAGCAGTTCTTC	CSVSGLVGSYNEQFF
TRBD2	TRBJ2-1	TRBV7-3	NA	TGTGCCAGCAGCCCATCGGCGGGAGGAATGATCGGGCAGTTCTTC	CASSPSAGGMIGQFF
TRBD1	TRBJ2-7	TRBV28	NA	TGTGCCAGCAGTTATCTCCCGGGACAGGGCGGGGAGCAGTACTTC	CASSYLPGQGGEQYF
TRBD1	TRBJ1-1	TRBV7-6	once	TGTGCCAGCAGCAGGGGACAGGGAAGGGGCACTGAAGCTTTCTTT	CASSRGQGRGTEAFF
NA	TRBJ2-7	TRBV5-8	NA	TGTGCCAGCAGACACCCACAGGGTTCATCCTACGAGCAGTACTTC	CASRHPQGSSYEQYF
NA	TRBJ2-6	TRBV6-2/TRBV6-3	few	TGTGCCAGCGGGACTGGGGCCAACGTCCTGACTTTC	CASGTGANVLTF
TRBD1	TRBJ2-3	TRBV7-2	NA	TGTGCCAGCAGCTTAGTCGGGACAGGGAACACAGATACGCAGTATTTT	CASSLVGTGNTDTQYF
NA	TRBJ2-7	TRBV5-1	NA	TGCGCCAGCAGCTTGATTCAAGCGGAAATTTACGAGCAGTACTTC	CASSLIQAEIYEQYF
NA	TRBJ2-5	TRBV18	NA	TGTGCCAGCTCATTACCGGGGACACCCATCAGTAGGCCGGAGACCCAGTACTTC	CASSLPGTPISRPETQYF
NA	TRBJ2-7	TRBV6-1	NA	TGTGCCAGCAGTGAAGCCCCCCAGTCGCCCTACGAGCAGTACTTC	CASSEAPQSPYEQYF
NA	TRBJ2-7	TRBV12-3/TRBV12-4	NA	TGTGCCAGCACCCATCCCGGACAGCTGTACGAGCAGTACTTC	CASTHPGQLYEQYF
NA	TRBJ2-7	TRBV30	NA	TGTGCCTGGAGTGTATCTTCAGGGGGGTACGAGCAGTACTTC	CAWSVSSGGYEQYF
NA	TRBJ1-2	TRBV29-1	few	TGCAGCGTTGAGTCCCCAAGAAGGAGGAGCCCAGGTCTCTACTATGGCTACACCTTC	CSVESPRRRSPGLYYGYTF
TRBD1	TRBJ1-1	TRBV29-1	NA	TGCAGCGTTGAATCCAGTGTGGGACAGGAGCCTTTCTTT	CSVESSVGQEPFF
NA	TRBJ1-5	TRBV7-9	once	TGTGCCAGCAGCTCTCAATCGGACGTCGGCAATCAGCCCCAGCATTTT	CASSSQSDVGNQPQHF
TRBD1	TRBJ1-2	TRBV6-2/TRBV6-3	NA	TGTGCCAGCAGTTACAGGGCGACAGGGTCTGACGGCTACACCTTC	CASSYRATGSDGYTF
TRBD2	TRBJ2-7	TRBV7-2	NA	TGTGCCAGCACCGGGACTAGCGGGGGGAACTACGAGCAGTACTTC	CASTGTSGGNYEQYF
NA	TRBJ2-7	TRBV9	NA	TGTGCCAGCAGCGTAGCGTATACCCCCTACGAGCAGTACTTC	CASSVAYTPYEQYF
TRBD1	TRBJ2-2	TRBV4-3	NA	TGCGCCAGCAGCCAAGAAGGTGGACAGGGCATCTCGAACACCGGGGAGCTGTTTTTT	CASSQEGGQGISNTGELFF
NA	TRBJ2-3	TRBV7-6	NA	TGTGCCAGCAGCTGGGCGTCGGGCACAGATACGCAGTATTTT	CASSWASGTDTQYF
NA	TRBJ1-2	TRBV5-4	NA	TGTGCCAGCAGCTTGGCGGGGGGCCTAGCTAACTATGGCTACACCTTC	CASSLAGGLANYGYTF
NA	TRBJ2-7	TRBV20-1	NA	TGCAGTGCTAGAGAGCCCGGGACTTATTTCTACGAGCAGTACTTC	CSAREPGTYFYEQYF
NA	TRBJ2-4	TRBV7-8	NA	TGTGCCAGCAGCTTAATCCAAGTCTTATTGGGAGAAGCCAAAAACATTCAGTACTTC	CASSLIQVLLGEAKNIQYF
TRBD2	TRBJ2-1	TRBV12-3/TRBV12-4	NA	TGTGCCAGCAGTCCTGGACGACTAGCGACTGAGCAGTTCTTC	CASSPGRLATEQFF
NA	TRBJ2-7	TRBV6-1	NA	TGTGCCAGCAGTGAATATCCAACAGGGAGGTACGAGCAGTACTTC	CASSEYPTGRYEQYF
TRBD1	TRBJ1-1	TRBV7-6	NA	TGTGCCAGCAGGTTAACAGGGGGCACTGAAGCTTTCTTT	CASRLTGGTEAFF
NA	TRBJ2-7	TRBV7-9	NA	TGTGCCAGCAGCTTAGGCAGGGGGGGCGAGCAGTACTTC	CASSLGRGGEQYF
TRBD1	TRBJ2-5	TRBV28	few	TGTGCCAGCAGTTTGACAGGGGCGGGGGAGACCCAGTACTTC	CASSLTGAGETQYF
NA	TRBJ1-5	TRBV6-2/TRBV6-3	NA	TGTGCCAGCAGTTACTCGGGGCTACATCAGCCCCAGCATTTT	CASSYSGLHQPQHF
NA	TRBJ1-5	TRBV10-3	once	TGTGCCATCAGTGAGTCGAGGGGAAATCAGCCCCAGCATTTT	CAISESRGNQPQHF
NA	TRBJ2-5	TRBV30	NA	TGTGCCTGGAACCGGGCCCCCAGAGAGACCCAGTACTTC	CAWNRAPRETQYF
TRBD2	TRBJ2-1	TRBV10-3	NA	TGCAGTACTAGCGGACCCTACAATGAGCAGTTCTTC	CSTSGPYNEQFF
NA	TRBJ2-7	TRBV29-1	NA	TGCAGCGTTGCGGGGTGGGCAGCCGAGACCTACGAGCAGTACTTC	CSVAGWAAETYEQYF
TRBD2	TRBJ2-1	TRBV7-8	NA	TGTGCCAGCAGTTACTTAATCGGGACTAGCGGGATGTCCTACAATGAGCAGTTCTTC	CASSYLIGTSGMSYNEQFF
TRBD1	TRBJ1-4	TRBV6-2/TRBV6-3	NA	TGTGCCAGCAGAATCGGGACAGGATCGTCTACTAATGAAAAACTGTTTTTT	CASRIGTGSSTNEKLFF
TRBD1	TRBJ2-1	TRBV28	NA	TGTGCCAGCAGTTTAGGGGCCGGGACAGGGGGCGTGAATGAGCAGTTCTTC	CASSLGAGTGGVNEQFF
NA	TRBJ2-7	TRBV14	once	TGTGCCAGCAGCCAAAGCCCCCCTGGGGCAGGGTTCGTTTACGAGCAGTACTTC	CASSQSPPGAGFVYEQYF
NA	TRBJ1-1	TRBV3-1	once	TGTGCCAGCAGCCAAGTCGGCACTGAAGCTTTCTTT	CASSQVGTEAFF
NA	TRBJ2-2	TRBV4-3	NA	TGCGCCAGCAGCTGGGTCCAGGGCAACACCGGGGAGCTGTTTTTT	CASSWVQGNTGELFF
NA	TRBJ2-1	TRBV6-1	NA	TGTGCCAGCAGTGCCCATACTAGTCGGACTGAGCAGTTCTTC	CASSAHTSRTEQFF
TRBD1	TRBJ1-2	TRBV29-1	NA	TGCAGCGTTGACCCGACAGGGTCCAGGGGCTACACCTTC	CSVDPTGSRGYTF
NA	TRBJ1-2	TRBV2	NA	TGTGCCAGCAGTGAAGCGCTTAGGACCCGCTATGGCTACACCTTC	CASSEALRTRYGYTF
TRBD2	TRBJ2-1	TRBV13	NA	TGTGCCAGCAGCTTAGGCAGCGGGGGCTACAATGAGCAGTTCTTC	CASSLGSGGYNEQFF
NA	TRBJ2-2	TRBV5-6	NA	TGTGCCAGCAGCTTGGTAGCCTTGAACACCGGGGAGCTGTTTTTT	CASSLVALNTGELFF
NA	TRBJ1-5	TRBV12-3/TRBV12-4	NA	TGTGCCAGCAGTTTAGGGCAGTTTAGCAATCAGCCCCAGCATTTT	CASSLGQFSNQPQHF
NA	TRBJ1-2	TRBV28	once	TGTGCCAGCAGCCTTATCCCCCGAGAAGGCTACACCTTC	CASSLIPREGYTF
NA	TRBJ2-7	TRBV5-8	NA	TGTGCCAGCAGCTTGGGGCTGGAAATCTACGAGCAGTACTTC	CASSLGLEIYEQYF